This T cell receptor beta chain was retrieved from a study of monozygotic twins with inflammatory bowel disease. The CDR3 loop spans 15 amino acids. Germline V gives CDR1 SEHNR, CDR2 FQNEAQ (reference sequence). Reprocessing the 5' RACE reads, TCRdb reports a single entry for every CDR3 protein and omits DNA. The clone table shows more than 300,000 distinct CDR3 sequences, with the ten largest holding 2.6%. The chain joins TRBV7-9 to TRBJ1-1; as DNA is missing, the TRBD1 call by TCRdb cannot be tested. The sample consisted of blood. The receptor comes from a human donor with ulcerative colitis or Crohn's disease, or a healthy co-twin of an affected twin (not recorded which). The CDR3 region is CASSTWTGMNTEAFF.